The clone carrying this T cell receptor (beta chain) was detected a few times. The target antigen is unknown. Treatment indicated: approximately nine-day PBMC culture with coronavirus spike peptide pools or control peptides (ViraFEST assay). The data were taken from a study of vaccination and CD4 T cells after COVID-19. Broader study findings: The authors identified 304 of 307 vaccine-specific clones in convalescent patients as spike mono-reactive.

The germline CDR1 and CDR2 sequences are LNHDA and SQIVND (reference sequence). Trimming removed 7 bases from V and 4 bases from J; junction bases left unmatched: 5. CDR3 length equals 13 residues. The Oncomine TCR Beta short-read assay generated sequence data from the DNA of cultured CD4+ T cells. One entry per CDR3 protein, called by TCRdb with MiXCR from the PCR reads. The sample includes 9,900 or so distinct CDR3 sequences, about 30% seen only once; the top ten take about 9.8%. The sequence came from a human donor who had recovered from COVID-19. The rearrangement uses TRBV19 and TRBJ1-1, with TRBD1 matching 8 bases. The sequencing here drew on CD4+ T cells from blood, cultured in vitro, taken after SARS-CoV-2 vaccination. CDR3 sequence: CASNRGGGTEAFF. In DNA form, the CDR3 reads TGTGCCAGTAACAGGGGGGGTGGCACTGAAGCTTTCTTT.